This TCR beta chain emerged from a study of blood T cell repertoires in COVID-19. About the research overall: From the United States, Italy and Spain came samples of acute and convalescent COVID-19. T cells, B-cell-depleted T cells, or PBMCs provided the cDNA or gDNA that served as material.

Original data processing: Quantification of nucleated cells was approximated via reference gene primer amplification. TCRdb's table, derived via immunoSEQ multiplex PCR, lists solely in-frame clones and lacks some. V and J calls and clone size come straight from that table; D and trimming were deduced from the DNA. The sample lists about 35,000 clones, 83% occurring once. Trimming took off 7 bases at V and 7 bases at J, with 11 bases between the two ends. The germline CDR1 and CDR2 sequences are ENHRY and SYGVKD. This CDR3 is 13 amino acids long. The genes are TRBV10-3 and TRBJ1-6, with D possibly being TRBD1 (6 bases). Source material: peripheral blood. The clonotype comes from a man aged 45-65 years with acute or convalescent COVID-19. The CDR3 nucleotides are TGTGCCATCACCGATACAGGGAATTCACCCCTCCACTTT. Translating it yields CAITDTGNSPLHF.